What follows are 32 T cell receptor beta chains derived from one specimen sequenced in a study of CD8+ T cells in alopecia areata. Sequencing relied on a cDNA template that was reverse transcribed from extracted RNA. Method: immunoSEQ multiplex PCR; TCRdb's copy keeps in-frame clones and lacks some. The repertoire holds 110,000 to 150,000 clones, with approximately 49% as singletons. This specimen consisted of CD4+ T cells sorted from blood, obtained at week 0. These receptors were collected from a human donor with alopecia areata.

This chain connects TRBV6-5 to TRBJ2-7; the match to TRBD1 covers 9 bases. The ends lost 5 bases at V and 5 bases at J; junction bases unmatched: 7. The CDR3 spans 14 residues. CDR1 and CDR2 from the germline V gene are MNHEY and SVGAGI. This chain's CDR3 is CASSPPGTGNEQYF. CDR3 in DNA: TGTGCCAGCAGTCCACCCGGGACAGGGAACGAGCAGTACTTC.

This chain uses TRBV7-3 with TRBJ2-5, with D perhaps matching TRBD1 (6 bases). Trimming shortened V by 5 bases and J by 2 bases, and 9 bases separated the two germline ends. Per germline, CDR1 SGHTA and CDR2 FQGTGA. The CDR3 extends over 13 amino acids. In DNA, the CDR3 is TGTGCCAGCAGCAAGGACAGACAAGAGACCCAGTACTTC. The encoded protein is CASSKDRQETQYF.

Worth noting for this clone: Other nucleotide sequences in the sample specify the same CDR3. The chain is built from TRBV29-1 and TRBJ2-3; no clear D. Germline CDR1 is SQVTM and CDR2 is ANQGSEA. Trimming pared 4 bases from V and 1 base from J, leaving 6 bases between. The CDR3 loop spans 12 amino acids. CDR3 DNA sequence: TGCAGCGTTGTAGGTGGCACAGATACGCAGTATTTT. Amino acid sequence: CSVVGGTDTQYF.

The chain employs TRBV30 and TRBJ2-1; no firm D call. This CDR3 has 13 residues. Germline V lookup: CDR1 GTSNPN, CDR2 SVGIG (reference sequence). V was cut by 0 bases and J by 7 bases, with 10 bases left in between. DNA for the CDR3: TGTGCCTGGAGTGTCCCCCCACCGAATGAGCAGTTCTTC. The encoded protein is CAWSVPPPNEQFF.

This chain links TRBV2 with TRBJ1-5; no clear D. The germline V gene has CDR1 SNHLY and CDR2 FYNNEI. V was pared by 6 bases and J by 0 bases, with 9 bases between. The CDR3 contains 14 residues. CDR3: CASRADLSNQPQHF. The CDR3 DNA sequence: TGTGCCAGCAGGGCTGACCTTAGCAATCAGCCCCAGCATTTT.

The rearrangement links TRBV5-1 to TRBJ2-7; 9 bases are a match to TRBD1. This CDR3 has 15 amino acids. V lost 0 bases to trimming and J lost 3 bases; unmatched junction nucleotides: 4. Looked up from germline, CDR1 is SGHRS and CDR2 is YFSETQ. In DNA, the CDR3 is TGCGCCAGCAGCTTGGGGGGACAGGGAAACTACGAGCAGTACTTC. Protein product: CASSLGGQGNYEQYF.

This clone was counted between two and nine times. This chain connects TRBV7-8 to TRBJ2-3; TRBD2 agrees at 12 bases. The V gene's germline CDR1 is SGHVS and CDR2 FQNEAQ. The CDR3 has 15 residues. V lost 7 bases and J lost 5; bases outside the gene matches: 7. Here the CDR3 DNA reads TGTGCCAGCACCGTAAGACTAGCGGGAGAAGATACGCAGTATTTT. Protein: CASTVRLAGEDTQYF.

This clone was seen a handful of times. The chain couples TRBV27 to TRBJ2-2; 7 nucleotides line up with TRBD1. The length of the CDR3 is 16 residues. J was trimmed by 1 base and V by 3 bases; bases with no gene match: 5. CDR1 is MNHEY and CDR2 is SMNVEV in the germline V gene (reference sequence). The CDR3 protein is CASSLGGTVNTGELFF. As DNA, the CDR3 is TGTGCCAGCAGTTTGGGTGGGACAGTGAACACCGGGGAGCTGTTTTTT.

This clone was found a few times. DNA of the CDR3: TGTGCCAGCAGCTTAGGTCAGCAGGCCAATCAGCCCCAGCATTTT. It yields the protein CASSLGQQANQPQHF. This chain links TRBV7-2 with TRBJ1-5, with unresolved D. Germline V CDR1 and CDR2: SGHTA, FQGNSA. This CDR3 has 15 amino acids. Trimming left V 1 base short and J 3 bases short, with 10 bases between. Using reference TRBV7-2 and TRBJ1-5 for the parts outside the CDR3, the full variable domain is GAGVSQSPSNKVTEKGKDVELRCDPISGHTALYWYRQSLGQGLEFLIYFQGNSAPDKSGLPSDRFSAERTGGSVSTLTIQRTQQEDSAVYLCASSLGQQANQPQHFGDGTRLSIL.

A few counts support this clone. The chain couples TRBV14 to TRBJ2-7, with 8 bases that match TRBD1. The CDR3 is made up of 13 amino acids. CDR1 is SGHDN and CDR2 is FVKESK in the germline V gene. The J segment lost 4 bases and the V segment lost 3 bases, leaving 2 bases of the junction unmatched. Here the CDR3 DNA reads TGTGCCAGCAGCCACGGACAGGGTTACGAGCAGTACTTC. This translates into CASSHGQGYEQYF.

This chain joins TRBV28 and TRBJ2-7, with D perhaps being TRBD1 or TRBD2 (5 bases each). V lost 3 bases and J lost 3, with 12 bases in between. CDR1 MDHEN and CDR2 SYDVKM come from the germline V gene. The CDR3 contains 14 residues. CDR3 in DNA: TGTGCCAGCAGTTTTGGGGGTCCGCGCTACGAGCAGTACTTC. Its translation is CASSFGGPRYEQYF.

The chain links TRBV30 to TRBJ1-3; D is perhaps TRBD1 (5 bases). Trimming took 0 bases from V and 0 from J, leaving 15 bases between them. This CDR3 has 17 amino acids. Germline V gives CDR1 GTSNPN, CDR2 SVGIG (reference sequence). CDR3 bases: TGTGCCTGGAGTGTTCCCGGGGGTGATTTCTCTGGAAACACCATATATTTT. Protein product: CAWSVPGGDFSGNTIYF.

The table lists this clone with a few counts. The chain recombines TRBV30 with TRBJ2-7; D possibly uses TRBD1 or TRBD2 (5 bases each). V was clipped by 3 bases and J by 0 bases, with 18 bases between them. CDR3 length: 16 amino acids. Germline V gives CDR1 GTSNPN, CDR2 SVGIG (reference sequence). DNA of the CDR3: TGTGCCTGGAGGCCCCGTAGGGACCCGAGCTCCTACGAGCAGTACTTC. Its protein is CAWRPRRDPSSYEQYF.

V gene TRBV5-1 combines with J gene TRBJ2-5; D is perhaps TRBD1 (6 bases). The CDR3 runs 14 residues. V lost 4 bases to trimming and J lost 3 bases, with 13 bases between them. Germline V gives CDR1 SGHRS, CDR2 YFSETQ. The CDR3 spells CASSPRDRKETQYF. In nucleotides, the CDR3 is TGCGCCAGCAGCCCCCGCGACAGGAAAGAGACCCAGTACTTC.

This clone was counted a few times. The rearrangement joins TRBV30 to TRBJ2-5, with no clear D. Germline assignment: CDR1 GTSNPN and CDR2 SVGIG (reference sequence). The CDR3 spans 12 residues. Trimming cost V 1 base and J 0 bases, with 3 bases left between them. The CDR3 protein is CAWSAHQETQYF. Here the CDR3 DNA reads TGTGCCTGGAGTGCACACCAAGAGACCCAGTACTTC.

This clone was seen only a few times. This chain connects TRBV6-6 to TRBJ2-7; the match to TRBD2 covers 7 bases. Trimming at V came to 6 bases and at J to 2 bases, leaving 13 bases not matched to a gene. This CDR3 is 16 amino acids long. CDR1 is MNHNY, CDR2 SVGAGI, per germline (reference sequence). CDR3 nucleotides: TGTGCCAGCAGGACCGGGGAGGGGCGAACCCCCTACGAGCAGTACTTC. As protein: CASRTGEGRTPYEQYF.

J is TRBJ1-1 and V is TRBV30, with unresolved D. The CDR3 runs 11 residues. V gave up 3 bases and J gave up 7 bases, with 9 bases separating them. Germline assignment: CDR1 GTSNPN and CDR2 SVGIG (reference sequence). The CDR3 nucleotides are TGTGCCTGGAGCAGCCAAGGTGAAGCTTTCTTT. Protein: CAWSSQGEAFF.

The rearrangement joins TRBV7-2 to TRBJ1-5; D remains unclear. This CDR3 is built from 16 residues. With 1 base removed from V and 1 base from J, the gap between germline ends came to 11 bases. Germline-derived CDR1 and CDR2 are SGHTA and FQGNSA. The CDR3 sequence: CASSLGGEASNQPQHF. The CDR3 coding sequence is TGTGCCAGCAGCTTAGGTGGGGAGGCGAGCAATCAGCCCCAGCATTTT.

V usage is TRBV5-1 and J usage is TRBJ2-3; TRBD1 aligns across 9 bases. Germline lookup yields CDR1 SGHRS and CDR2 YFSETQ. V trimming: 4 bases; J trimming: 6 bases; junction bases outside the gene matches: 9. CDR3 size: 15 residues. CDR3 DNA sequence: TGCGCCAGCAGCAGTTCACAGGGGGCGGCTGATACGCAGTATTTT. Amino acids: CASSSSQGAADTQYF.

This clone was seen a few times. The chain carries TRBV28 and TRBJ1-2; 9 nucleotides align to TRBD1. The CDR3 is made up of 12 amino acids. Germline V CDR1 and CDR2: MDHEN, SYDVKM. With V trimmed by 6 bases and J by 5 bases, 1 base remained unmatched. This CDR3 is CASRDRGYGYTF. CDR3 sequence (DNA): TGTGCCAGCAGGGACAGGGGATATGGCTACACCTTC.

This chain uses TRBV25-1 with TRBJ1-2, with TRBD1 identical over 10 bases. Germline V CDR1 and CDR2: MGHDK, SYGVNS. The V segment lost 6 bases and the J segment 5 bases; nucleotides outside the gene matches: 3. The CDR3 loop spans 13 amino acids. The DNA of the CDR3 is TGTGCCAGCAGACCGGGACAGGGGTATGGCTACACCTTC. It translates to CASRPGQGYGYTF.

This clone occurred a few times. V gene TRBV4-1 combines with J gene TRBJ1-1, with 8 bases aligning to TRBD1. Germline V gives CDR1 MGHRA, CDR2 YSYEKL. The CDR3 runs to 14 residues. With 6 bases clipped from V and 1 base from J, the junction kept 4 bases outside the gene matches. The CDR3 coding sequence is TGCGCCAGCAGGAAGGGACAGGAGAACACTGAAGCTTTCTTT. It encodes CASRKGQENTEAFF.

The chain combines TRBV30 with TRBJ1-2, with TRBD1 matching 7 bases. CDR3 length: 13 residues. J gave up 4 bases and V 3 bases, and 5 bases lay outside the gene matches. The germline CDR1 and CDR2 sequences are GTSNPN and SVGIG (reference sequence). This CDR3 is CAWRPGQSYGYTF. CDR3 in DNA: TGTGCCTGGAGGCCGGGACAGAGCTATGGCTACACCTTC. Combining the CDR3 with reference TRBV30 and TRBJ1-2 gives the whole variable domain SQTIHQWPATLVQPVGSPLSLECTVEGTSNPNLYWYRQAAGRGLQLLFYSVGIGQISSEVPQNLSASRPQDRQFILSSKKLLLSDSGFYLCAWRPGQSYGYTFGSGTRLTVV.

The chain joins TRBV9 to TRBJ2-5, with D perhaps being TRBD1 or TRBD2 (7 bases each). The CDR3 loop spans 18 amino acids. The germline V gene encodes CDR1 SGDLS and CDR2 YYNGEE. The germline V and J ends were trimmed by 0 bases and 3 bases, with 21 bases remaining between them. The CDR3 loop is CASSVDPPTGRGKETQYF. CDR3 sequence (DNA): TGTGCCAGCAGCGTAGACCCTCCGACAGGGAGGGGAAAAGAGACCCAGTACTTC. The full variable domain, in which reference TRBV9 and TRBJ2-5 provide the parts outside the CDR3, is DSGVTQTPKHLITATGQRVTLRCSPRSGDLSVYWYQQSLDQGLQFLIQYYNGEERAKGNILERFSAQQFPDLHSELNLSSLELGDSALYFCASSVDPPTGRGKETQYFGPGTRLLVL.

The chain carries TRBV5-1 and TRBJ2-7, with 9 bases that match TRBD1. The CDR3 totals 13 residues. From germline, CDR1 is SGHRS and CDR2 YFSETQ. V lost 5 bases and J lost 6; bases outside the gene matches: 6. CDR3 residues: CASRGLDRGEQYF. CDR3 coding DNA: TGCGCCAGCAGGGGGTTGGACAGGGGCGAGCAGTACTTC.

The chain recombines TRBV7-3 with TRBJ2-1; 11 bases agree with TRBD2. V shed 1 base and J 0 bases; nucleotides not matched to a gene: 8. CDR3 size: 19 residues. The V gene's germline CDR1 is SGHTA and CDR2 FQGTGA. The CDR3 DNA sequence: TGTGCCAGCAGCTTAATGGGACTAGCGGCCCCTAGCTCCTACAATGAGCAGTTCTTC. It yields the protein CASSLMGLAAPSSYNEQFF.

This clone was detected once. The CDR3 sequence is CASRKLAGPYNEQFF. Written as DNA, the CDR3 is TGTGCCAGCAGGAAACTAGCGGGCCCCTACAATGAGCAGTTCTTC. The chain employs TRBV2 and TRBJ2-1, with 9 nucleotides matching TRBD2. Germline-derived CDR1 and CDR2 are SNHLY and FYNNEI. The trim removed 6 bases at V and 2 bases at J, leaving 5 bases unmatched. The CDR3 consists of 15 residues.

The chain has TRBV5-1 and TRBJ2-3; D perhaps matches TRBD2 (6 bases). The CDR3 is made up of 15 amino acids. Germline V gene sequence: CDR1 SGHRS, CDR2 YFSETQ. Trimming left V 2 bases short and J 1 base short, with 11 bases between. The CDR3 spells CASSFGTGGTDTQYF. CDR3 nucleotides: TGCGCCAGCAGCTTCGGGACTGGGGGCACAGATACGCAGTATTTT.

The chain is built from TRBV10-3 and TRBJ2-1; D is uncertain. V lost 7 bases, J lost 6 bases, and 16 bases lay in between. Looked up from germline, CDR1 is ENHRY and CDR2 is SYGVKD. The CDR3 extends over 14 amino acids. This chain's CDR3 is CAIKYAQGFNEQFF. The CDR3 nucleotides are TGTGCCATCAAGTACGCCCAAGGGTTCAATGAGCAGTTCTTC.

This clone was detected once. This chain connects TRBV7-8 to TRBJ2-6; D unresolved. This CDR3 contains 14 residues. V lost 1 base to trimming and J lost 3 bases, with 4 bases between them. Germline lookup yields CDR1 SGHVS and CDR2 FQNEAQ. CDR3 sequence (DNA): TGTGCCAGCAGCTTAGTAGGTGGGGCCAACGTCCTGACTTTC. Its translation: CASSLVGGANVLTF.

Only a few counts were recorded for this clone. This sequence joins TRBV28 and TRBJ2-1; D uncertain. The CDR3 runs 15 residues. CDR1 and CDR2 (germline): MDHEN, SYDVKM. V was trimmed by 8 bases and J by 2 bases, leaving 16 bases between them. The CDR3 spells CASWHSSGTYNEQFF. In DNA form, the CDR3 reads TGTGCCAGCTGGCACTCAAGTGGGACCTACAATGAGCAGTTCTTC.

This clone was seen a few times. The rearrangement joins TRBV7-8 to TRBJ1-1; TRBD1 aligns across 12 bases. V was clipped by 5 bases and J by 0 bases; unmatched bases: 7. Germline CDR1 and CDR2: SGHVS and FQNEAQ. The CDR3 runs to 17 residues. CDR3 nucleotide sequence: TGTGCCAGCAGCCCCCGGGGACAGGGGGCCATGAACACTGAAGCTTTCTTT. It is translated as CASSPRGQGAMNTEAFF. Full variable domain (missing parts from reference TRBV7-8 and TRBJ1-1): GAGVSQSPRYKVAKRGQDVALRCDPISGHVSLFWYQQALGQGPEFLTYFQNEAQLDKSGLPSDRFFAERPEGSVSTLKIQRTQQEDSAVYLCASSPRGQGAMNTEAFFGQGTRLTVV.